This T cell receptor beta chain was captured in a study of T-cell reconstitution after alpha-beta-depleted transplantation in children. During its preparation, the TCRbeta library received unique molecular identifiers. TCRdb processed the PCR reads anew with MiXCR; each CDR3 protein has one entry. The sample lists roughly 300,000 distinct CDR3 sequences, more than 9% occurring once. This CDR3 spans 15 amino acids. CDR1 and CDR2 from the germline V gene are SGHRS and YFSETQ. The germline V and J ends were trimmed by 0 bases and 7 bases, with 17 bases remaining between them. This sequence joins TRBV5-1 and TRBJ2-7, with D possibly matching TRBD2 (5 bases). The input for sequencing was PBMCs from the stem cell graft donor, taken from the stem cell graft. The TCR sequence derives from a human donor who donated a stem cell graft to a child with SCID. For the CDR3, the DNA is TGCGCCAGCAGCTTGGATGGTGGCATTACTAGGGAGCAGTACTTC. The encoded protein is CASSLDGGITREQYF.